The rows below give T cell receptor beta chains drawn from one sample of a study of blood T cell repertoires in COVID-19. TCRdb's copy holds only in-frame clones and misses some; the assay was immunoSEQ multiplex PCR. The sample holds some 200,000 clones, about four fifths seen once. Sequencing used PBMCs or T cells enriched from blood (not recorded which). These receptors were taken from a middle-aged man who had recovered from COVID-19. CDR3s include the opening cysteine and the closing phenylalanine or tryptophan. A D gene is named only where the DNA matches it firmly. Some rows have no size entry. The others give once, few or many, or a class for an expanded clone.

j_call d_call v_call clone_size cdr3_aa cdr3_nt
TRBJ2-5 . TRBV6-5 . CASTLQIQETQYF TGTGCCAGCACCCTTCAGATACAAGAGACCCAGTACTTC
TRBJ2-7 . TRBV10-3 . CAISESTSYEQYF TGTGCCATCAGTGAGTCTACCAGCTACGAGCAGTACTTC
TRBJ2-3 . TRBV11-2 once CASSLGRRSLASTDTQYF TGTGCCAGCAGCTTAGGTAGGAGATCTTTAGCTAGCACAGATACGCAGTATTTT
TRBJ2-7 TRBD1 TRBV6-4 . CASSDLIRQGIGYEQYF TGTGCCAGCAGTGACTTAATTCGACAGGGTATAGGGTACGAGCAGTACTTC
TRBJ2-5 TRBD1 TRBV5-1 . CASSFAITGGGETQYF TGCGCCAGCAGCTTCGCCATAACAGGGGGTGGAGAGACCCAGTACTTC
TRBJ2-7 . TRBV9 . CASSVAINSEQYF TGTGCCAGCAGCGTAGCTATCAATTCCGAGCAGTACTTC
TRBJ1-1 . TRBV5-1 . CASSLGVNTEAFF TGCGCCAGCAGCTTGGGCGTGAACACTGAAGCTTTCTTT
TRBJ1-4 . TRBV7-8 once CASSLQAAGTWGEKLFF TGTGCCAGCAGCTTACAAGCTGCGGGGACCTGGGGCGAAAAACTGTTTTTT
TRBJ2-6 . TRBV5-4 . CASSSNSGANVLTF TGTGCCAGCAGCTCTAACTCTGGGGCCAACGTCCTGACTTTC
TRBJ1-1 . TRBV6-1 . CASSEQGWGTEAFF TGTGCCAGCAGTGAACAGGGGTGGGGCACTGAAGCTTTCTTT
TRBJ1-2 . TRBV5-6 few CASSLGGGYTF TGTGCCAGCAGCTTAGGCGGGGGCTACACCTTC
TRBJ1-2 TRBD1 TRBV6-5 . CASSYSNTGGEGGYTF TGTGCCAGCAGTTACTCGAATACAGGGGGAGAGGGGGGCTACACCTTC
TRBJ2-1 TRBD1 TRBV27 . CASSPTGTGGYEQFF TGTGCCAGCAGTCCGACCGGGACAGGGGGCTATGAGCAGTTCTTC
TRBJ1-2 TRBD1 TRBV6-2/TRBV6-3 . CASSYASGTGVGYTF TGTGCCAGCAGTTACGCTAGCGGGACAGGGGTTGGCTACACCTTC
TRBJ2-1 TRBD2 TRBV19 . CASSISGLAGARGQFF TGTGCCAGTAGTATTTCCGGCCTAGCGGGGGCCAGGGGGCAGTTCTTC
TRBJ1-2 TRBD1 TRBV5-1 . CASSPEPGQPNYGYTF TGCGCCAGCAGCCCAGAACCGGGACAGCCTAACTATGGCTACACCTTC
TRBJ2-7 TRBD1 TRBV29-1 few CSVEVDRGQQYF TGCAGCGTTGAAGTCGACAGGGGCCAGCAGTACTTC
TRBJ1-2 . TRBV4-1 . CASSQDSGRQGSIYGYTF TGCGCCAGCAGCCAAGATTCCGGGCGGCAGGGTTCAATTTATGGCTACACCTTC
TRBJ1-1 . TRBV10-3 . CAISERGSANTEAFF TGTGCCATCAGTGAGAGGGGAAGCGCTAACACTGAAGCTTTCTTT
TRBJ1-5 TRBD1 TRBV6-1 . CASSEGEGGGNQPQHF TGTGCCAGCAGTGAAGGGGAAGGGGGCGGCAATCAGCCCCAGCATTTT
TRBJ2-2 . TRBV30 . CAWNRNGFGGELFF TGTGCCTGGAATCGGAACGGGTTTGGCGGGGAGCTGTTTTTT
TRBJ2-7 TRBD2 TRBV4-1 . CASSQTGLASYEQYF TGCGCCAGCAGCCAAACGGGACTAGCATCCTACGAGCAGTACTTC
TRBJ2-7 . TRBV5-4 . CASSLNGRDGEQYF TGTGCCAGCAGCTTGAATGGCAGGGATGGCGAGCAGTACTTC
TRBJ2-5 . TRBV19 . CATNPRTDQETQYF TGTGCCACAAACCCCAGGACAGATCAAGAGACCCAGTACTTC
TRBJ2-3 . TRBV9 . CASSVAITDTQYF TGTGCCAGCAGCGTAGCCATCACAGATACGCAGTATTTT
TRBJ1-1 . TRBV2 . CASSDSTTHTEAFF TGTGCCAGCAGTGACTCGACAACCCACACTGAAGCTTTCTTT
TRBJ1-2 . TRBV28 few CASSSGGNYGYTF TGTGCCAGCAGTTCCGGAGGAAACTATGGCTACACCTTC
TRBJ2-1 TRBD2 TRBV20-1 many CSASLAVGYNEQFF TGCAGTGCTAGTCTAGCGGTCGGATATAATGAGCAGTTCTTC
TRBJ1-5 TRBD1 TRBV12-3/TRBV12-4 . CASRGTGNQPQHF TGTGCCAGCAGGGGGACAGGTAATCAGCCCCAGCATTTT
TRBJ1-2 TRBD1 TRBV7-3 few CASSASGGLGYTF TGTGCCAGCAGCGCATCAGGGGGCCTTGGCTACACCTTC
TRBJ2-3 TRBD1 TRBV2 . CASRRGTDGDTQYF TGTGCCAGCAGACGAGGGACAGATGGAGATACGCAGTATTTT
TRBJ2-2 . TRBV11-3 . CASSLDSQDQNTGELFF TGTGCCAGCAGCTTAGACTCACAGGACCAGAACACCGGGGAGCTGTTTTTT
TRBJ1-1 TRBD1 TRBV30 . CAWDRGSTEAFF TGTGCTTGGGACAGGGGGAGTACTGAAGCTTTCTTT